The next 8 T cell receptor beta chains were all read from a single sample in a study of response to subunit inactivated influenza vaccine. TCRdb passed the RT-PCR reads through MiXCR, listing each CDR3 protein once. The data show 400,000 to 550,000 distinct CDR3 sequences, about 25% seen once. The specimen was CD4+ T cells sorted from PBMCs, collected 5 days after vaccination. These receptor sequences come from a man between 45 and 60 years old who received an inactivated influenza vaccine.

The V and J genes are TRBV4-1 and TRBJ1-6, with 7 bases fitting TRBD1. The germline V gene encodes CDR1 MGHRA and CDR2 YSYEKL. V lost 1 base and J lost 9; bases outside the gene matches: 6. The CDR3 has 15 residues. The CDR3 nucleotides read TGCGCCAGCAGCCAAGGGACAGGTCTAACTTCACCCCTCCACTTT. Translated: CASSQGTGLTSPLHF.

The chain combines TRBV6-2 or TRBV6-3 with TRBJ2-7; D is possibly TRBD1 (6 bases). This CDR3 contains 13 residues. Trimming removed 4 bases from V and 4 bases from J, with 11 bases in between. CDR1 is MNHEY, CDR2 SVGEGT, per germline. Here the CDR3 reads CASSLVRGYEQYF. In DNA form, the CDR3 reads TGTGCCAGCAGTTTGGTCAGGGGATACGAGCAGTACTTC.

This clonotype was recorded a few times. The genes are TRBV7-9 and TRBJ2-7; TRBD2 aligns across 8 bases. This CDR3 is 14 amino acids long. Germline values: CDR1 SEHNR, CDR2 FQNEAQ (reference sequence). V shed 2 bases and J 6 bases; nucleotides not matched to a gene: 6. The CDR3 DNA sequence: TGTGCCAGCAGCTTACGCCGGGAGGGCCTCGAGCAGTACTTC. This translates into CASSLRREGLEQYF.

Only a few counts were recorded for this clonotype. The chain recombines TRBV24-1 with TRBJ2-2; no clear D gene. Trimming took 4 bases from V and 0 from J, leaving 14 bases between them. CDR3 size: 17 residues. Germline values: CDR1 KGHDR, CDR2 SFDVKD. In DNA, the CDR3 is TGTGCCACCAGTGACACCGCACTAACCGCGAACACCGGGGAGCTGTTTTTT. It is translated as CATSDTALTANTGELFF.

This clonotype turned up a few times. The CDR3 sequence: CASSLGTGNLYGYTF. The CDR3 bases are TGTGCCAGCAGTTTAGGGACAGGGAACCTCTATGGCTACACCTTC. The J gene is TRBJ1-2, the V gene TRBV28; 9 bases line up with TRBD1. Germline values: CDR1 MDHEN, CDR2 SYDVKM. This CDR3 is built from 15 residues. The ends lost 2 bases at V and 4 bases at J; junction bases unmatched: 5.

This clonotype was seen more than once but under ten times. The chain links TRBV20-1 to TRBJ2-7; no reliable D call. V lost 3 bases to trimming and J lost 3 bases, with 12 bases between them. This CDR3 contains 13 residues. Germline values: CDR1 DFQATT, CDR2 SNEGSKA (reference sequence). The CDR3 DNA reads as TGCAGTGCTAGTTCCGGGCTGAGCTACGAGCAGTACTTC. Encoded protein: CSASSGLSYEQYF.

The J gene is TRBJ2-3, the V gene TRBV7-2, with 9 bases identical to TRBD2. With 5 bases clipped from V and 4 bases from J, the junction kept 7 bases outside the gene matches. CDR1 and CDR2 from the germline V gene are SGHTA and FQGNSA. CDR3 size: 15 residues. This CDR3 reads CASSLPTSGADTQYF. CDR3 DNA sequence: TGTGCCAGCAGCCTACCGACTAGCGGCGCAGATACGCAGTATTTT. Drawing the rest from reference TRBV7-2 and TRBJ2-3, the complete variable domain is GAGVSQSPSNKVTEKGKDVELRCDPISGHTALYWYRQSLGQGLEFLIYFQGNSAPDKSGLPSDRFSAERTGGSVSTLTIQRTQQEDSAVYLCASSLPTSGADTQYFGPGTRLTVL.

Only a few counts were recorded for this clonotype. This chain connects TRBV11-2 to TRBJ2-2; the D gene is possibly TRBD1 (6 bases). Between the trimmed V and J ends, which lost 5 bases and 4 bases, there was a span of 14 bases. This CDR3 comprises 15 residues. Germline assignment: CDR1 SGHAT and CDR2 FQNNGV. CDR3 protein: CASSRYREGTGELFF. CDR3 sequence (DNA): TGTGCCAGCAGCCGCTACAGGGAAGGCACCGGGGAGCTGTTTTTT. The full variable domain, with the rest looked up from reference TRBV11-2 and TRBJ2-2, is EAGVAQSPRYKIIEKRQSVAFWCNPISGHATLYWYQQILGQGPKLLIQFQNNGVVDDSQLPKDRFSAERLKGVDSTLKIQPAKLEDSAVYLCASSRYREGTGELFFGEGSRLTVL.